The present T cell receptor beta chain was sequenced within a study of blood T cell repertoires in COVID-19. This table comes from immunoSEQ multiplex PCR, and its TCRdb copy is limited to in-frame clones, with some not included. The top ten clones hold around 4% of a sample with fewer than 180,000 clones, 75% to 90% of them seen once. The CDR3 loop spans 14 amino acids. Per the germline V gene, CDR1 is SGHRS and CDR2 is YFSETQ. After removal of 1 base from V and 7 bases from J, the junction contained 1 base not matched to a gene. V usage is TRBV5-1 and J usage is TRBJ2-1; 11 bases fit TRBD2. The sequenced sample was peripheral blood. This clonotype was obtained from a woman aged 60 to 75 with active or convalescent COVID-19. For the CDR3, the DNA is TGCGCCAGCAGCTTGACTAGCGGGGGAAATGAGCAGTTCTTC. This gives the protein CASSLTSGGNEQFF.